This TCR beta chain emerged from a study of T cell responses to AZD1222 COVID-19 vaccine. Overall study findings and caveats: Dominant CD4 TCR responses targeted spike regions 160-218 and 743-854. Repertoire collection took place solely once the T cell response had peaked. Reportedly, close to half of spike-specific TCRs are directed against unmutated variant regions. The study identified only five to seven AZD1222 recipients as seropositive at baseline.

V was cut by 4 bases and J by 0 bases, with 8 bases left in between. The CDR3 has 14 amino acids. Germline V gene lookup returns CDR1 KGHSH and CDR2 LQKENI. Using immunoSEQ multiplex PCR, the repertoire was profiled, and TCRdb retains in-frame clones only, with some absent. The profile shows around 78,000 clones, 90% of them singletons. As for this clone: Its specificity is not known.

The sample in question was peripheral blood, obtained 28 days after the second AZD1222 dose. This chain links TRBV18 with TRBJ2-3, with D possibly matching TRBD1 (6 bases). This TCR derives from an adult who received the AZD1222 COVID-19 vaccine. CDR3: CASSRDISTDTQYF. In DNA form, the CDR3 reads TGTGCCAGCTCACGGGACATTAGCACAGATACGCAGTATTTT.